The 22 T cell receptor beta chains reported below all come from one sample, sequenced in a study of T cell changes during pregnancy in multiple sclerosis. Profiled with immunoSEQ multiplex PCR; TCRdb holds only in-frame clones, not every one. The sample has roughly 99,000 clones; around 90% are singletons. This specimen was peripheral blood, taken in the third trimester of pregnancy. These receptors all come from a female donor in good health, enrolled as a control in a pregnancy study.

This clone was found once. The gene calls are TRBV18 and TRBJ2-2; TRBD2 matches 7 bases. V lost 2 bases to trimming and J lost 4 bases; unmatched junction nucleotides: 1. The CDR3 loop spans 14 amino acids. In germline, CDR1 is KGHSH, CDR2 LQKENI. CDR3 loop: CASSPSGGTGELFF. The CDR3 nucleotides are TGTGCCAGCTCACCATCGGGAGGCACCGGGGAGCTGTTTTTT.

The V call is TRBV19, the J call TRBJ2-5, with TRBD1 as a possible D gene (6 bases). V dropped 7 bases and J dropped 9 bases, with 21 bases sitting between them. This CDR3 is built from 14 residues. CDR1 is LNHDA, CDR2 SQIVND, per germline (reference sequence). CDR3 region: CASTAPGASSAQYF. CDR3 coding DNA: TGTGCCAGTACCGCCCCAGGGGCGTCTAGTGCCCAGTACTTC. Variable domain in full (rest from reference TRBV19 and TRBJ2-5): DGGITQSPKYLFRKEGQNVTLSCEQNLNHDAMYWYRQDPGQGLRLIYYSQIVNDFQKGDIAEGYSVSREKKESFPLTVTSAQKNPTAFYLCASTAPGASSAQYFGPGTRLLVL.

The rearrangement uses TRBV2 and TRBJ2-3, with 9 bases aligning to TRBD2. The CDR3 runs 13 residues. CDR1 is SNHLY, CDR2 FYNNEI, per germline. J was trimmed by 1 base and V by 9 bases; bases with no gene match: 2. The CDR3 is CASKRGGTDTQYF. The CDR3 DNA sequence: TGTGCCAGTAAGCGGGGGGGCACAGATACGCAGTATTTT.

The chain employs TRBV11-1 and TRBJ2-1, with D possibly TRBD1 on 6 matching bases. There are 14 residues in the CDR3. The V and J ends lost 5 bases and 6 bases respectively, with 14 bases between them. The germline CDR1 and CDR2 sequences are SGHAT and FQDESV (reference sequence). CDR3 sequence (DNA): TGTGCCAGCAGCAAATTGGACAGCCTCAATGAGCAGTTCTTC. Protein product: CASSKLDSLNEQFF.

The J gene is TRBJ2-1, the V gene TRBV5-1; D is possibly TRBD2 (6 bases). Germline V gives CDR1 SGHRS, CDR2 YFSETQ. The CDR3 consists of 16 residues. V gave up 5 bases and J gave up 3 bases, with 18 bases separating them. The CDR3 loop is CASSPSTGGYYNEQFF. The CDR3 bases are TGCGCCAGCAGTCCTAGCACCGGGGGATACTACAATGAGCAGTTCTTC.

This chain connects TRBV9 to TRBJ2-2, with 11 bases that match TRBD2. Unmatched junction bases numbered 10, after V lost 1 base and J lost 5 bases. The CDR3 has 18 amino acids. Per the germline V gene, CDR1 is SGDLS and CDR2 is YYNGEE. As DNA, the CDR3 is TGTGCCAGCAGCGTACCTAGCGGGGGGCAAAAACAGACCGGGGAGCTGTTTTTT. Protein product: CASSVPSGGQKQTGELFF.

V usage is TRBV5-1 and J usage is TRBJ2-5; 12 bases fit TRBD2. V lost 2 bases, J lost 4 bases, and 6 bases stayed unmatched. Germline V gene data show CDR1 as SGHRS and CDR2 as YFSETQ. This CDR3 has 16 residues. The CDR3 sequence: CASSLLLAGGAETQYF. CDR3 bases: TGCGCCAGCAGCTTACTACTAGCGGGGGGAGCAGAGACCCAGTACTTC.

This clone was seen just once. The chain recombines TRBV10-3 with TRBJ1-1; 9 nucleotides align to TRBD1. Trimming took 6 bases from V and 5 from J; bases not matched to a gene: 7. CDR1 is ENHRY, CDR2 SYGVKD, per germline. The CDR3 has 14 residues. Here the CDR3 reads CAIRGTGLITEAFF. In nucleotides, the CDR3 is TGTGCCATCAGAGGGACAGGGCTTATTACTGAAGCTTTCTTT.

The V call is TRBV9, the J call TRBJ1-2; D is possibly TRBD1 (5 bases). The CDR3 has 15 residues. Trimming removed 2 bases from V and 3 bases from J, with 14 bases in between. The germline V gene encodes CDR1 SGDLS and CDR2 YYNGEE. The CDR3 DNA sequence: TGTGCCAGCAGCGTTCAGACAGAACCCGACTATGGCTACACCTTC. Protein: CASSVQTEPDYGYTF.

The chain carries TRBV19 and TRBJ1-5, with TRBD1 identical over 10 bases. Germline loops: CDR1 LNHDA, CDR2 SQIVND (reference sequence). Trimming took 5 bases from V and 5 from J; bases not matched to a gene: 6. CDR3 length equals 15 residues. The CDR3 sequence: CASSWDRGTDQPQHF. As DNA, the CDR3 is TGTGCCAGTAGTTGGGACAGGGGAACCGATCAGCCCCAGCATTTT.

This rearrangement joins TRBV5-6 to TRBJ2-1, with D possibly being TRBD1 (6 bases). The germline V gene has CDR1 SGHDT and CDR2 YYEEEE. CDR3 size: 15 residues. Between the trimmed V and J ends, which lost 0 bases and 4 bases, there was a span of 11 bases. CDR3 in amino acids: CASSLDGTPYNEQFF. The CDR3 nucleotides read TGTGCCAGCAGCTTGGATGGGACACCGTACAATGAGCAGTTCTTC.

V gene TRBV27 combines with J gene TRBJ2-7; perhaps TRBD2 as D (6 bases). CDR3 size: 14 residues. Trimming stripped 3 bases from V and 0 bases from J, with 9 bases between. Germline V gene sequence: CDR1 MNHEY, CDR2 SMNVEV (reference sequence). CDR3 DNA: TGTGCCAGCAGTTTCGCCGGGGGCTCCTACGAGCAGTACTTC. Translating gives CASSFAGGSYEQYF.

This clone was recorded a few times. The chain joins TRBV7-9 to TRBJ1-1; no reliable D call. The CDR3 has 13 residues. V lost 5 bases, J lost 1 base, and 8 bases lay in between. CDR1 and CDR2 from the germline V gene are SEHNR and FQNEAQ (reference sequence). The CDR3 reads CASSLEANTEAFF. As DNA, the CDR3 is TGTGCCAGCAGCCTAGAAGCGAACACTGAAGCTTTCTTT. The variable domain in full, with the rest retrieved from reference TRBV7-9 and TRBJ1-1, is DTGVSQNPRHKITKRGQNVTFRCDPISEHNRLYWYRQTLGQGPEFLTYFQNEAQLEKSRLLSDRFSAERPKGSFSTLEIQRTEQGDSAMYLCASSLEANTEAFFGQGTRLTVV.

This rearrangement joins TRBV7-3 to TRBJ2-3, with TRBD1 matching 9 bases. The germline V gene has CDR1 SGHTA and CDR2 FQGTGA. The CDR3 has 16 residues. The trim removed 1 base at V and 2 bases at J, leaving 4 bases unmatched. The CDR3 region is CASSLNIQGATDTQYF. DNA of the CDR3: TGTGCCAGCAGCTTAAATATACAGGGGGCCACAGATACGCAGTATTTT.

Here the CDR3 DNA reads TGTGCCTCTACTCACAGGACAGGGCAGGTCCAGCCCCAGCATTTT. The encoded protein is CASTHRTGQVQPQHF. The genes are TRBV19 and TRBJ1-5, with TRBD1 matching 8 bases. The CDR3 runs 15 residues. Per germline, CDR1 LNHDA and CDR2 SQIVND (reference sequence). Losses at the gene ends were 11 bases for V and 7 bases for J; bases not matched to a gene: 16.

This sequence joins TRBV29-1 and TRBJ2-2, with TRBD1 matching over 7 bases. The CDR3 extends over 12 amino acids. Germline CDR1 is SQVTM and CDR2 is ANQGSEA. Losses at the gene ends were 2 bases for V and 6 bases for J; bases not matched to a gene: 0. Here the CDR3 reads CSVEQGAGELFF. CDR3 bases: TGCAGCGTTGAACAGGGGGCCGGGGAGCTGTTTTTT.

This clone has only one observation. The chain has TRBV4-2 and TRBJ1-1, with D perhaps matching TRBD1 (6 bases). The germline V gene encodes CDR1 LGHNA and CDR2 YNFKEQ. Trimming removed 4 bases from V and 6 bases from J, with 15 bases in between. The CDR3 sequence is 14 residues long. The CDR3, as DNA: TGTGCCAGCAGCCCGACAGGTAGGTACGCTGAAGCTTTCTTT. Translated, it gives CASSPTGRYAEAFF.

To note about this clone: Compared with germline, one end of the junction differs, possibly owing to a read error. The rearrangement uses TRBV27 and TRBJ1-1, with 10 nucleotides matching TRBD1. This CDR3 region has 13 residues. CDR1 and CDR2 from the germline V gene are MNHEY and SMNVEV (reference sequence). This chain's CDR3 is CASRGQGTTAAFF. The CDR3, as DNA: TGTGCCAGCAGGGGACAGGGGACTACTGCAGCTTTCTTT.

The chain has TRBV9 and TRBJ2-3, with 10 bases that match TRBD2. Trimming at V came to 0 bases and at J to 3 bases, leaving 4 bases not matched to a gene. Germline CDR1 SGDLS, CDR2 YYNGEE. The CDR3 covers 16 residues. The CDR3, as DNA: TGTGCCAGCAGCGTAGAACTAGCGGGGCCTACAGATACGCAGTATTTT. This encodes CASSVELAGPTDTQYF.

The rearrangement uses TRBV10-3 and TRBJ2-1, with a possible D match to TRBD1 (7 bases). Trimming pared 0 bases from V and 4 bases from J, leaving 13 bases between. CDR1 is ENHRY, CDR2 SYGVKD, per germline. This CDR3 is built from 16 residues. This chain's CDR3 is CAISESIRGTYNEQFF. The CDR3 DNA reads TGTGCCATCAGTGAGTCGATCAGGGGGACTTACAATGAGCAGTTCTTC.

The chain combines TRBV15 with TRBJ1-2, with 8 bases fitting TRBD1. Trimming took 5 bases from V and 5 from J; bases not matched to a gene: 10. CDR1 LNHNV and CDR2 YYDKDF come from the germline V gene (reference sequence). The CDR3 is made up of 15 amino acids. CDR3 sequence reads: CATSGLDRVFYGYTF. As DNA, the CDR3 is TGTGCCACCAGCGGGCTGGACAGGGTATTTTATGGCTACACCTTC.

J is TRBJ1-2 and V is TRBV14, with 7 bases lining up with TRBD1. Germline values: CDR1 SGHDN, CDR2 FVKESK. The trim removed 0 bases at V and 5 bases at J, leaving 15 bases unmatched. This CDR3 is 18 amino acids long. DNA for the CDR3: TGTGCCAGCAGCCAAGATCGTGGAACCAGACAGGGAAAATATGGCTACACCTTC. This sequence encodes CASSQDRGTRQGKYGYTF.